This TCR beta chain originates from a study of T-cell reconstitution after alpha-beta-depleted transplantation in children. Preparation of the TCRbeta library was carried out with unique molecular identifiers. Via MiXCR, TCRdb re-called the PCR reads, giving one row per CDR3 protein. This table has 500,000 to 650,000 distinct CDR3 sequences, over 10% appearing once. Notes on the study in general: Reported findings indicate that, about two months after transplant, alpha-beta T cells came from several hundred expanded clones, which were derived from non-depleted graft cells. Newly generated T cells supplied most T-cell counts and diversity one year post-transplant.

This clonotype was seen at least ten times. The antigen is undetermined. Unmatched junction bases numbered 3, after V lost 2 bases and J lost 2 bases. CDR3 length: 16 amino acids. Per the germline V gene, CDR1 is MNHEY and CDR2 is SMNVEV (reference sequence). The receptor's source is a male patient aged 10 to 17 who had a stem cell transplant for acute myeloid leukemia, so the T cells may come from the graft donor. The source was PBMCs, mostly from graft donor cells, collected 360 days after TCRalphabeta/CD19-depleted stem cell transplant. The chain couples TRBV27 to TRBJ2-3, with TRBD2 identical over 11 bases. CDR3 sequence reads: CASSLVGLADTDTQYF. Here the CDR3 DNA reads TGTGCCAGCAGTTTAGTGGGACTAGCGGACACAGATACGCAGTATTTT.